The 17 T cell receptor beta chains presented below share a single source sample, sequenced in a study of glioma-infiltrating T cells. Using RNA template, CDR3s of TCR alpha and beta were amplified with iRepertoire arm-PCR. Each CDR3 protein is one row after TCRdb ran MiXCR on the multiplex PCR reads. The sample has under 150,000 distinct CDR3 sequences; roughly a quarter are singletons. The sequencing input was glioma tissue, nonneoplastic brain tissue, or PBMCs (not recorded which). These receptors originate from a human donor with low-grade glioma or glioblastoma, undergoing nonglioma brain surgery, or in good health (not recorded which).

The rearrangement joins TRBV7-9 to TRBJ1-1; no firm D call. CDR1 SEHNR and CDR2 FQNEAQ come from the germline V gene (reference sequence). This CDR3 spans 13 amino acids. V lost 7 bases and J lost 1, with 10 bases in between. The CDR3 protein is CASNNRENTEAFF. The CDR3 nucleotides are TGTGCCAGCAACAATCGGGAGAACACTGAAGCTTTCTTT.

J is TRBJ1-1 and V is TRBV6-5; 10 positions agree with TRBD1. The CDR3 has 16 residues. The trim removed 6 bases at V and 2 bases at J, leaving 9 bases unmatched. Germline CDR1 reads MNHEY; CDR2 reads SVGAGI. CDR3 sequence reads: CASRGDRGSVNTEAFF. Here the CDR3 DNA reads TGTGCCAGCAGAGGGGACAGGGGATCGGTAAACACTGAAGCTTTCTTT.

The chain is built from TRBV14 and TRBJ2-7; 7 bases fit TRBD1. Germline V gene lookup returns CDR1 SGHDN and CDR2 FVKESK. J gave up 1 base and V 4 bases, and 4 bases lay outside the gene matches. The CDR3 has 14 residues. The CDR3: CASSRQGGSYEQYV. In DNA, the CDR3 is TGTGCCAGCAGCCGACAGGGTGGTTCCTACGAGCAGTACGTC.

This clonotype came up a few times. One base away lies a much larger clone, so this may be a sequencing read error. This chain's CDR3 is CASSEIEAGSYNEQSF. CDR3 nucleotide sequence: TGTGCCAGCAGTGAAATAGAGGCAGGATCCTACAATGAGCAGTCCTTC. V gene TRBV6-1 combines with J gene TRBJ2-1; D gene uncertain. The CDR3 covers 16 residues. Germline-derived CDR1 and CDR2 are MNHNS and SASEGT.

The chain combines TRBV20-1 with TRBJ1-2; D uncertain. Trimming stripped 2 bases from V and 7 bases from J, with 23 bases between. The CDR3 sequence is 16 residues long. The germline gives CDR1 DFQATT, CDR2 SNEGSKA (reference sequence). The CDR3, as DNA: TGCAGTGCTAGACTTTTGGCGCCGGAAGAACTGGGTGGCTACACCTTC. Translating gives CSARLLAPEELGGYTF.

This clonotype showed up just a few times. This chain uses TRBV2 with TRBJ1-5; the match to TRBD1 covers 9 bases. Trimming took 5 bases from V and 6 from J; bases not matched to a gene: 5. CDR1 and CDR2 from the germline V gene are SNHLY and FYNNEI. CDR3 size: 14 residues. CDR3 DNA sequence: TGTGCCAGCAGTCTAGACAGGGGGGGTCAGCCCCAGCATTTT. Its translation is CASSLDRGGQPQHF.

Notes on this clonotype: This may come from a read error, since a much larger clone is one base off. This rearrangement joins TRBV20-1 to TRBJ1-2, with D unclear. Germline V gene sequence: CDR1 DFQATT, CDR2 SNEGSKA (reference sequence). This CDR3 contains 14 residues. For the CDR3, the DNA is TGCAGTGCTAGAGATCGGGCAACAGTCCATGGCCACACCTTC. This translates into CSARDRATVHGHTF.

This clonotype was detected once. The rearrangement uses TRBV7-2 and TRBJ1-2; D ambiguous. Looked up from germline, CDR1 is SGHTA and CDR2 is FQGNSA. Trimming took 4 bases from V and 7 from J, leaving 13 bases between them. This CDR3 has 13 residues. The CDR3 spells CASSSAWEAGYTF. The CDR3 DNA reads as TGTGCCAGCAGCTCAGCGTGGGAAGCTGGCTACACCTTC.

This clonotype was detected only a few times. This chain joins TRBV4-1 and TRBJ1-1, with TRBD1 as a possible D gene (5 bases). Germline-derived CDR1 and CDR2 are MGHRA and YSYEKL. Trimming stripped 5 bases from V and 0 bases from J, with 10 bases between. The CDR3 is 14 residues long. The CDR3 DNA reads as TGCGCCAGCAGCGCGACGGGGGTGAACACTGAAGCTTTCTTT. As protein: CASSATGVNTEAFF.

In its sample, this clonotype was seen many times. This rearrangement joins TRBV6-1 to TRBJ1-5; the match to TRBD1 covers 7 bases. Germline V lookup: CDR1 MNHNS, CDR2 SASEGT. CDR3 length: 15 amino acids. The trim removed 6 bases at V and 3 bases at J, leaving 8 bases unmatched. CDR3 bases: TGTGCCAGCAGACCTACGGGACAGACCAATCAGCCCCAGCATTTT. It translates to CASRPTGQTNQPQHF.

This clonotype was seen a few times. The chain is built from TRBV5-4 and TRBJ1-2; D is uncertain. In germline, CDR1 is SGHNT, CDR2 YYREEE (reference sequence). V lost 0 bases to trimming and J lost 8 bases, with 5 bases between them. This CDR3 is built from 11 residues. CDR3 bases: TGTGCCAGCAGCTTGGGTGGAGGCTACACCTTC. Amino acids: CASSLGGGYTF.

Ten or more counts support this clonotype. The rearrangement joins TRBV6-1 to TRBJ2-7; D may be TRBD2 (6 bases). CDR3 length: 16 amino acids. Germline lookup yields CDR1 MNHNS and CDR2 SASEGT. The V end was cut by 7 bases, the J end by 4 bases, with 23 bases between. The CDR3 nucleotides read TGTGCCAGCACCAACCGCGGGGCAAAGGTAGGGTACGAGCAGTACGTC. Amino acid sequence: CASTNRGAKVGYEQYV.

This clonotype was counted a few times. The chain carries TRBV4-1 and TRBJ2-7, with 7 bases that match TRBD2. V trimming: 0 bases; J trimming: 7 bases; junction bases outside the gene matches: 6. This CDR3 spans 14 amino acids. Germline V gene data show CDR1 as MGHRA and CDR2 as YSYEKL. The DNA of the CDR3 is TGCGCCAGCAGCCAAGATAGTGGGGGGGAAGAGCAGTACGTC. Translated: CASSQDSGGEEQYV.

This clonotype was detected many times. This chain uses TRBV6-1 with TRBJ2-3, with 8 bases matching TRBD2. The V gene's germline CDR1 is MNHNS and CDR2 SASEGT. This CDR3 is built from 15 residues. J lost 0 bases, V lost 6 bases, and 5 bases had no gene match. The chain's CDR3 is CASSTRGVSTDTQYF. CDR3 bases: TGTGCCAGCAGCACGCGGGGGGTGAGCACAGATACGCAGTATTTT.

V and J are TRBV27 and TRBJ2-6; D is perhaps TRBD1 or TRBD2 (5 bases each). V shed 5 bases and J shed 2 bases, with 22 bases lying between them. Germline CDR1 and CDR2: MNHEY and SMNVEV (reference sequence). The CDR3 spans 19 residues. CDR3 region: CASSALGPIVTPGANVLTF. For the CDR3, the DNA is TGTGCCAGCAGTGCCCTGGGACCGATCGTCACGCCTGGGGCCAACGTCCTGACTTTC.

The J gene is TRBJ1-4, the V gene TRBV6-1; the D gene is possibly TRBD1 (5 bases). With 6 bases removed from V and 0 bases from J, the gap between germline ends came to 11 bases. Germline CDR1 and CDR2: MNHNS and SASEGT. The CDR3 runs to 15 residues. The CDR3 reads CASRLEGATNEKLFF. The DNA for the CDR3 is TGTGCCAGCAGGTTGGAAGGGGCAACTAATGAAAAACTGTTTTTT.

This sequence joins TRBV29-1 and TRBJ2-3; D not resolved. Per germline, CDR1 SQVTM and CDR2 ANQGSEA. CDR3 length equals 15 residues. DNA for the CDR3: TGCAGTGCTAGAGATGCCCCAGTTAGCACAGATACGCAGTATTTT. This sequence encodes CSARDAPVSTDTQYF.